This TCR beta chain was sequenced during a study of T cells in localized non-small cell lung cancer. This clone ranks as large (0.1 to 1%). CDR1 is SGDLS, CDR2 YYNGEE, per germline. Between the trimmed V and J ends, which lost 5 bases and 5 bases, there was a span of 13 bases. The CDR3 covers 13 residues. The protocol was immunoSEQ multiplex PCR, while the TCRdb copy is restricted to in-frame clones and leaves out a portion. The sample lists about 790 clones; about 19% were seen once. The clonotype was recovered from a female donor over 55 with stage I lung adenocarcinoma. The rearrangement joins TRBV9 to TRBJ1-1; D possibly corresponds to TRBD1 (5 bases). Source: normal lung tissue next to the tumor, taken before any cancer treatment. CDR3 in amino acids: CASSENWGTEAFF. In DNA form, the CDR3 reads TGTGCCAGCAGTGAAAACTGGGGGACTGAAGCTTTCTTT.